This TCR beta chain was sequenced in a study of CXCR3-negative and CXCR3-positive naive CD8 T cells. CD45RO-CCR7+CD27+CD95- was the phenotype of naive CD8+ T cells. The study made its TRB cDNA libraries by 5' RACE, adding UMI labels. Following a re-call of the 5' RACE reads, TCRdb has one entry per CDR3 protein and lacks DNA. The table for this sample gives approximately 90,000 distinct CDR3 sequences. To note about this clonotype: Its target is unknown.

Study conclusions and caveats: The study found comparably high diversity in both naive subsets and much lower diversity in memory CD8+ cells. TRB CDR3 properties were used to infer TCR strength, and surface CD5 was comparable between naive subsets. Naive cells, whether CXCR3-negative or CXCR3-positive, had similar TRBV-TRBJ usage, while memory cells differed. TRB CDR3 hydrophobicity was greater in CXCR3-positive naive cells than in CXCR3-negative naive cells.

This sequence originates from a human donor in good health. Some clones in this sample may be carry-over from other donors' samples. The sample comprised naive CXCR3+ CD8+ T cells from blood. Specified subset: CD45RO-CCR7+CD27+CD95- naive CD8+ T cells expressing CXCR3 (TNR3+).

This CDR3 is CSVDTASNYGYTF. V gene TRBV29-1 combines with J gene TRBJ1-2. From germline, CDR1 is SQVTM and CDR2 ANQGSEA. This CDR3 contains 13 residues.